These 18 T cell receptor beta chains came from one sample sequenced in a study of blood T cell repertoires in COVID-19 (dated by TCRdb to 2020 to 2022). The library was generated by the immunoSEQ multiplex PCR assay. In its TCRdb copy, this immuneACCESS table keeps in-frame sequences only and misses some clones. Where compared with another copy, unresolved V genes explain less than half of these, and the others have no known cause. The sample profile shows about 61,000 clones; roughly 86% of them were found once. The ten largest clonotypes hold roughly a fifth of the sample. Sequencing input: peripheral blood. These receptors were obtained from a woman aged 50 to 65 with active or convalescent COVID-19.

This chain connects TRBV5-4 to TRBJ1-1, with TRBD1 as a possible D gene (5 bases). CDR1 is SGHNT and CDR2 is YYREEE in the germline V gene (reference sequence). This CDR3 is 15 amino acids long. The ends were cut back, 0 bases at V and 0 bases at J, with 9 bases in the middle. The CDR3 loop reads CASSLAGFMNTEAFF. DNA of the CDR3: TGTGCCAGCAGCTTGGCAGGGTTTATGAACACTGAAGCTTTCTTT.

The chain is built from TRBV27 and TRBJ2-2; D is possibly TRBD1 (5 bases). Germline assignment: CDR1 MNHEY and CDR2 SMNVEV (reference sequence). With 6 bases removed from V and 1 base from J, the gap between germline ends came to 12 bases. The CDR3 is 15 residues long. CDR3 nucleotides: TGTGCCAGCAGACGTCCAGGGTTGAACACCGGGGAGCTGTTTTTT. Translated, it gives CASRRPGLNTGELFF.

The chain uses TRBV5-1 and TRBJ2-5, with 7 bases matching TRBD2. J gave up 1 base and V 4 bases, and 16 bases lay outside the gene matches. The CDR3 is 18 residues long. Germline CDR1 reads SGHRS; CDR2 reads YFSETQ. The CDR3 nucleotides are TGCGCCAGCAGCGGGGGGGTGGGAGCGGGGAACTCCCAAGAGACCCAGTACTTC. Translating gives CASSGGVGAGNSQETQYF.

This clone was picked up one time. The V call is TRBV5-1, the J call TRBJ2-3; D unresolved. This CDR3 spans 15 amino acids. Germline assignment: CDR1 SGHRS and CDR2 YFSETQ. The V and J ends lost 3 bases and 3 bases respectively, with 14 bases between them. As DNA, the CDR3 is TGCGCCAGCAGCTACCGTGACACCCCAACAGATACGCAGTATTTT. This translates into CASSYRDTPTDTQYF. Filled out from reference TRBV5-1 and TRBJ2-3, the complete variable domain reads KAGVTQTPRYLIKTRGQQVTLSCSPISGHRSVSWYQQTPGQGLQFLFEYFSETQRNKGNFPGRFSGRQFSNSRSEMNVSTLELGDSALYLCASSYRDTPTDTQYFGPGTRLTVL.

In this sample, this clone turned up a few times. The chain joins TRBV7-9 to TRBJ1-2; no clear D gene. Trimming took off 3 bases at V and 4 bases at J, with 9 bases between the two ends. The length of the CDR3 is 13 residues. Looked up from germline, CDR1 is SEHNR and CDR2 is FQNEAQ (reference sequence). The chain's CDR3 is CASSFLSGYGYTF. DNA for the CDR3: TGTGCCAGCAGCTTTCTTTCGGGCTATGGCTACACCTTC.

V and J are TRBV10-1 and TRBJ2-1; D gene ambiguous. This CDR3 comprises 15 residues. The V gene lost 0 bases and the J gene lost 5 bases, with 11 bases spanning the gap. The germline V gene has CDR1 WNHNN and CDR2 SYGVQD (reference sequence). The CDR3 protein is CASSESLVGHNEQFF. The CDR3 DNA follows: TGCGCCAGCAGTGAGTCCCTCGTGGGCCACAATGAGCAGTTCTTC.

The rearrangement links TRBV7-8 to TRBJ2-7; D unclear. V was trimmed by 8 bases and J by 3 bases, leaving 8 bases between them. This CDR3 has 11 amino acids. Germline V gene data show CDR1 as SGHVS and CDR2 as FQNEAQ. CDR3 DNA sequence: TGTGCCAGCTCCCCCCTCTACGAGCAGTACTTC. Amino acids: CASSPLYEQYF.

This clone came up a few times. The J gene is TRBJ2-7, the V gene TRBV3-1 (or the pseudogene TRBV3-2); 7 nucleotides align to TRBD1. The CDR3 sequence is 14 residues long. Germline V gene data show CDR1 as LGHDT and CDR2 as YNNKEL (reference sequence). Trimming cost V 0 bases and J 3 bases; bases outside gene matches: 2. CDR3 amino acids: CASSQDSGGYEQYF. CDR3 DNA sequence: TGTGCCAGCAGCCAAGACTCAGGGGGCTACGAGCAGTACTTC.

The rearrangement joins TRBV5-1 to TRBJ1-1; D ambiguous. The CDR3 runs to 15 residues. Trimming removed 4 bases from V and 4 bases from J, with 17 bases in between. Germline values: CDR1 SGHRS, CDR2 YFSETQ. In DNA, the CDR3 is TGCGCCAGCAGCCTCCGGGAAGGGATAAGCACTGAAGCTTTCTTT. Protein sequence: CASSLREGISTEAFF.

V and J are TRBV9 and TRBJ2-1, with D perhaps matching TRBD2 (5 bases). V gave up 0 bases and J gave up 8 bases, with 15 bases separating them. This CDR3 is built from 15 residues. Germline V lookup: CDR1 SGDLS, CDR2 YYNGEE. The CDR3 reads CASSVEMGRWYEQFF. DNA for the CDR3: TGTGCCAGCAGCGTAGAAATGGGGAGATGGTATGAGCAGTTCTTC.

This rearrangement joins TRBV27 to TRBJ1-4, with 10 bases identical to TRBD1. CDR3 length: 17 residues. CDR1 and CDR2 from the germline V gene are MNHEY and SMNVEV (reference sequence). V lost 4 bases and J lost 8; bases outside the gene matches: 13. The DNA of the CDR3 is TGTGCCAGCAGTTCTGGGACAGGGGTTGAAAGTCGGGAAAAACTGTTTTTT. Amino acids: CASSSGTGVESREKLFF.

The chain couples TRBV6-1 to TRBJ2-1, with a tentative D call TRBD2 (6 bases). There are 18 residues in the CDR3. Germline V lookup: CDR1 MNHNS, CDR2 SASEGT. The ends were cut back, 1 base at V and 4 bases at J, with 20 bases in the middle. CDR3 sequence reads: CASSEESGRASVYNEQFF. The CDR3 DNA reads as TGTGCCAGCAGTGAAGAGAGTGGTCGGGCTAGCGTGTACAATGAGCAGTTCTTC.

This clone was picked up one time. V is TRBV11-2 and J is TRBJ2-7; 14 bases are a match to TRBD2. There are 19 residues in the CDR3. Germline V CDR1 and CDR2: SGHAT, FQNNGV. J was trimmed by 4 bases and V by 0 bases; bases with no gene match: 11. CDR3 region: CASSLDPGTSGRMGYEQYF. CDR3 bases: TGTGCCAGCAGCTTAGATCCAGGGACTAGCGGGAGAATGGGGTACGAGCAGTACTTC.

The rearrangement uses TRBV5-6 and TRBJ2-3; no firm D call. Germline CDR1 reads SGHDT; CDR2 reads YYEEEE. Trimming removed 0 bases at V and 0 bases at J, with 11 bases between. The CDR3 is 16 residues long. This CDR3 is CASSLGSVSSTDTQYF. CDR3 coding DNA: TGTGCCAGCAGCTTGGGTTCGGTCTCTAGCACAGATACGCAGTATTTT.

The chain is built from TRBV3-1 (or the pseudogene TRBV3-2) and TRBJ2-7, with 13 bases lining up with TRBD2. Germline V gives CDR1 LGHDT, CDR2 YNNKEL (reference sequence). The V and J ends lost 5 bases and 6 bases, in that order; junction bases with no gene match: 4. This CDR3 is built from 14 residues. CDR3 residues: CASSIRLAGGEQYF. CDR3 DNA sequence: TGTGCCAGCAGCATACGACTAGCGGGAGGCGAGCAGTACTTC.

This rearrangement joins TRBV2 to TRBJ2-7; 7 nucleotides line up with TRBD2. Germline trimming cut 5 bases from V and 3 bases from J; bases unmatched to any gene: 7. This CDR3 has 14 residues. The germline CDR1 and CDR2 sequences are SNHLY and FYNNEI. The CDR3: CASSSSWTSYEQYF. The DNA for the CDR3 is TGTGCCAGCAGTTCCTCTTGGACTAGCTACGAGCAGTACTTC.

The chain recombines TRBV27 with TRBJ1-4; 7 bases agree with TRBD1. This CDR3 contains 15 residues. Germline loops: CDR1 MNHEY, CDR2 SMNVEV (reference sequence). Germline trimming cut 2 bases from V and 0 bases from J; bases unmatched to any gene: 0. The CDR3 sequence is CASSLQGATNEKLFF. The CDR3 nucleotides read TGTGCCAGCAGTTTACAGGGGGCAACTAATGAAAAACTGTTTTTT. The full variable domain, rest sourced from reference TRBV27 and TRBJ1-4, is EAQVTQNPRYLITVTGKKLTVTCSQNMNHEYMSWYRQDPGLGLRQIYYSMNVEVTDKGDVPEGYKVSRKEKRNFPLILESPSPNQTSLYFCASSLQGATNEKLFFGSGTQLSVL.

This clone was seen more than once but under ten times. The V call is TRBV20-1, the J call TRBJ2-7; D is perhaps TRBD1 (5 bases). CDR3 length: 14 amino acids. Germline V gives CDR1 DFQATT, CDR2 SNEGSKA (reference sequence). With 3 bases removed from V and 0 bases from J, the gap between germline ends came to 12 bases. In DNA, the CDR3 is TGCAGTGCTAGTTGGGCTAGGGGCTCCTACGAGCAGTACTTC. Translating gives CSASWARGSYEQYF.